The clone carrying this TCR beta chain was picked up many times. Antigen unknown. These data are taken from a study of CD8 T cells in ankylosing spondylitis. The study's findings and limits: About 8 highly homologous variants formed a TCR beta motif that appeared characteristic of ankylosing spondylitis blood.

TCRdb reprocessed the 5' RACE reads with MiXCR, giving one entry per CDR3 protein. The table has some 250,000 distinct CDR3 sequences, 8% to 9.5% seen once. This CDR3 region has 14 residues. The J segment lost 2 bases and the V segment lost 6 bases, leaving 7 bases of the junction unmatched. Germline V gene data show CDR1 as DFQATT and CDR2 as SNEGSKA (reference sequence). The receptor was derived from a male donor with ankylosing spondylitis or in good health (not recorded which). The sample consisted of blood, either unsorted or a sorted T cell fraction (not recorded which). The chain couples TRBV20-1 to TRBJ2-7, with TRBD2 identical over 10 bases. The chain's CDR3 is CSATLLAGAYEQYF. CDR3 nucleotides: TGCAGTGCCACCCTCCTAGCGGGAGCCTACGAGCAGTACTTC.